The 4 T cell receptor beta chains below all came from one sample that was sequenced in a study of neurological immune-mediated disorders. A single record per CDR3 protein comes from TCRdb applying MiXCR to the 5' RACE reads. The table has 45,000 or so distinct CDR3 sequences, roughly 3% seen once; the top ten hold roughly 16%. Sequencing input: PBMCs. These receptors were obtained from a woman in her forties or fifties with multiple sclerosis.

This clonotype has a count of ten or more. V usage is TRBV10-3 and J usage is TRBJ1-4, with no clear D. V was clipped by 10 bases and J by 8 bases, with 17 bases between them. The CDR3 consists of 13 residues. Germline CDR1 ENHRY, CDR2 SYGVKD. CDR3: CATAYGVLEKLFF. The CDR3 coding sequence is TGTGCCACCGCCTACGGGGTTTTAGAAAAACTGTTTTTT.

This clonotype was counted only a few times. This may be a read error: a much more frequent sequence differs by one nucleotide. V is TRBV28 and J is TRBJ2-6, with D perhaps being TRBD1 or TRBD2 (8 bases each). This CDR3 comprises 16 residues. Germline assignment: CDR1 MDHEN and CDR2 SYDVKM. CDR3 nucleotides: TGTGCCAGCAGTCCGTTCAGGGGGCGGGGGGCCAAAGTCCTGACTTTC. The encoded protein is CASSPFRGRGAKVLTF.

This clonotype was observed many times. V and J are TRBV11-3 and TRBJ1-1, with unresolved D. This CDR3 is 13 amino acids long. V shed 2 bases and J shed 7 bases, with 11 bases lying between them. Germline CDR1 reads SGHNT; CDR2 reads YENEEA. The chain's CDR3 is CASSLRRTSEAFF. As DNA, the CDR3 is TGTGCCAGCAGCTTAAGGCGGACGAGTGAAGCTTTCTTT.

In this sample, this clonotype turned up many times. V and J are TRBV9 and TRBJ2-7; the D is unclear. The ends were cut back, 0 bases at V and 0 bases at J, with 4 bases in the middle. This CDR3 has 13 residues. The V gene's germline CDR1 is SGDLS and CDR2 YYNGEE. In DNA, the CDR3 is TGTGCCAGCAGCGTAGACAGCTCCTACGAGCAGTACGTC. Translation gives CASSVDSSYEQYV.